Listed here are 21 T cell receptor beta chains from one sample, sequenced in a study of T cells after yellow fever vaccination. TCRdb reprocessed the 5' RACE reads with MiXCR, giving one entry per CDR3 protein. This sample has under 500,000 distinct CDR3 sequences; about 19% occur once, and the top ten carry over 15%. The sequenced sample was PBMCs, obtained before the yellow fever booster vaccination. Every receptor here comes from a man between 18 and 35 years old who received the YFV17D yellow fever vaccine.

The chain combines TRBV20-1 with TRBJ1-5, with D maybe TRBD1 (5 bases). The CDR3 is 15 amino acids. Deletions cut 3 bases from V and 4 bases from J, with 16 bases between. From germline, CDR1 is DFQATT and CDR2 SNEGSKA (reference sequence). The CDR3: CSARWGFERNQPQHF. CDR3 nucleotides: TGCAGTGCTAGGTGGGGCTTTGAGCGAAATCAGCCCCAGCATTTT.

This clonotype was detected only a few times. The chain combines TRBV9 with TRBJ2-4, with a possible D match to TRBD1 (6 bases). The CDR3 covers 15 residues. Trimming took 0 bases from V and 5 from J, leaving 12 bases between them. Germline V lookup: CDR1 SGDLS, CDR2 YYNGEE. CDR3 nucleotide sequence: TGTGCCAGCAGCGTAGGGTGGGGGCCTGAAAACATTCAGTACTTC. This gives the protein CASSVGWGPENIQYF.

CDR3 bases: TGTGCAAGCGCACCTCGGGATTCCTCTGGAAACACCATATATTTT. The encoded protein is CASAPRDSSGNTIYF. The rearrangement joins TRBV18 to TRBJ1-3, with unresolved D. Germline CDR1 reads KGHSH; CDR2 reads LQKENI. The CDR3 consists of 15 residues.

This clonotype was detected only once. This chain joins TRBV20-1 and TRBJ2-3, with 7 bases matching TRBD2. Germline V gene lookup returns CDR1 DFQATT and CDR2 SNEGSKA (reference sequence). The CDR3 spans 14 residues. V shed 3 bases and J 5 bases; nucleotides not matched to a gene: 8. The DNA for the CDR3 is TGCAGTGCTAGTTTAGGACTAGTACGAGATACGCAGTATTTT. Its translation is CSASLGLVRDTQYF.

This clonotype was found a few times. The V and J genes are TRBV2 and TRBJ2-5, with 8 bases aligning to TRBD1. With 4 bases clipped from V and 5 bases from J, the junction kept 6 bases outside the gene matches. The CDR3 sequence is 14 residues long. Germline CDR1 SNHLY, CDR2 FYNNEI. The CDR3, as DNA: TGTGCCAGCAGTGTCATGACAGGGGATGAGACCCAGTACTTC. This encodes CASSVMTGDETQYF. The full variable domain, in which reference TRBV2 and TRBJ2-5 provide the parts outside the CDR3, is EPEVTQTPSHQVTQMGQEVILRCVPISNHLYFYWYRQILGQKVEFLVSFYNNEISEKSEIFDDQFSVERPDGSNFTLKIRSTKLEDSAMYFCASSVMTGDETQYFGPGTRLLVL.

This clonotype was counted only a few times. This chain links TRBV4-1 with TRBJ2-7; TRBD2 is a possible D gene (6 bases). The CDR3 has 14 amino acids. Trimming stripped 0 bases from V and 6 bases from J, with 12 bases between. CDR1 MGHRA and CDR2 YSYEKL come from the germline V gene. DNA of the CDR3: TGCGCCAGCAGCCAAGACGGAGGGGTGGGCGAGCAGTACTTC. The encoded protein is CASSQDGGVGEQYF.

V is TRBV12-2 and J is TRBJ2-7. TRBV12-2 is a documented pseudogene. This CDR3 is built from 16 residues. CDR3 sequence (DNA): TGTGCAAGTCGCCGACTGGGTCTAACAAGCTCCTACGAGCAGTACGTC. It yields the protein CASRRLGLTSSYEQYV.

This clonotype has ten or more counts. The chain has TRBV2 and TRBJ1-1; D is undetermined. The CDR3 spans 13 residues. Per the germline V gene, CDR1 is SNHLY and CDR2 is FYNNEI. The germline V and J ends were trimmed by 6 bases and 0 bases, with 8 bases remaining between them. The CDR3 DNA follows: TGTGCCAGCAGGGCAGAGCTGAACACTGAAGCTTTCTTT. This gives the protein CASRAELNTEAFF.

This clonotype was detected a few times. This chain uses TRBV10-3 with TRBJ1-1; D gene ambiguous. This CDR3 has 13 residues. Germline CDR1 reads ENHRY; CDR2 reads SYGVKD. Trimming removed 6 bases from V and 8 bases from J, with 16 bases in between. This chain's CDR3 is CAIRRTDGSEAFF. The CDR3 DNA reads TGTGCCATCAGAAGAACCGACGGATCGGAAGCTTTCTTT.

This clonotype was seen only a few times. The gene calls are TRBV7-9 and TRBJ1-6; 9 bases line up with TRBD1. V shed 5 bases, J shed 9 bases, and the junction held 8 bases outside the gene matches. Per germline, CDR1 SEHNR and CDR2 FQNEAQ (reference sequence). This CDR3 contains 15 residues. The CDR3 DNA sequence: TGTGCCAGCAGCGCGGACAGGGGTTTCCCTTCACCCCTCCACTTT. Amino acids: CASSADRGFPSPLHF.

The J gene is TRBJ2-2, the V gene TRBV5-1; TRBD1 aligns across 7 bases. The V segment lost 0 bases and the J segment 1 base; nucleotides outside the gene matches: 6. CDR1 is SGHRS, CDR2 YFSETQ, per germline. The CDR3 extends over 17 amino acids. CDR3 in DNA: TGCGCCAGCAGCTTGGGGTACCGGGACAGGAACACCGGGGAGCTGTTTTTT. Protein product: CASSLGYRDRNTGELFF.

Only a few counts were recorded for this clonotype. The chain is built from TRBV20-1 and TRBJ1-1, with D possibly matching TRBD1 (5 bases). V was clipped by 1 base and J by 1 base, with 16 bases between them. The CDR3 length is 16 residues. From germline, CDR1 is DFQATT and CDR2 SNEGSKA (reference sequence). The CDR3 coding sequence is TGCAGTGCTAGAGTGACCGGAGGGGTAGCGAACACTGAAGCTTTCTTT. This encodes CSARVTGGVANTEAFF.

This clonotype was counted between two and nine times. This chain links TRBV27 with TRBJ2-7, with TRBD2 matching 13 bases. CDR3 length: 15 amino acids. Germline V gene lookup returns CDR1 MNHEY and CDR2 SMNVEV (reference sequence). J was trimmed by 8 bases and V by 6 bases; bases with no gene match: 10. The CDR3 sequence: CASRLAGGLGHKQYF. CDR3 nucleotides: TGTGCCAGCAGACTAGCGGGGGGGCTCGGGCATAAGCAGTACTTC.

This clonotype showed up just a few times. The rearrangement links TRBV7-2 to TRBJ2-3; D may be TRBD1 or TRBD2 (5 bases each). CDR3 length equals 14 residues. CDR1 is SGHTA, CDR2 FQGNSA, per germline. Trimming took off 1 base at V and 6 bases at J, with 11 bases between the two ends. The CDR3 DNA reads TGTGCCAGCAGCTTAGGTCCGGGACGGGATACGCAGTATTTT. Its translation: CASSLGPGRDTQYF.

This clonotype was detected only a few times. The CDR3 coding sequence is TGTGCCAGCAGGCCTCGCCCGGGACTCCGGTCTATTAAGGAGCTGTTTTTT. This encodes CASRPRPGLRSIKELFF. This chain links TRBV6-2 or TRBV6-3 with TRBJ2-2; D is possibly TRBD2 (6 bases). The CDR3 has 17 residues. Germline values: CDR1 MNHEY, CDR2 SVGEGT. Trimming removed 6 bases from V and 10 bases from J, with 27 bases in between.

This clonotype was recorded a few times. V usage is TRBV29-1 and J usage is TRBJ2-5; tentatively, D is TRBD1 or TRBD2 (5 bases each). V was pared by 8 bases and J by 5 bases, with 12 bases between. This CDR3 has 11 amino acids. Germline assignment: CDR1 SQVTM and CDR2 ANQGSEA. The CDR3 sequence: CSLGVAETQYF. In nucleotides, the CDR3 is TGCAGCCTGGGGGTGGCGGAGACCCAGTACTTC.

The chain links TRBV15 to TRBJ1-2, with D possibly matching TRBD1 (6 bases). The ends were cut back, 2 bases at V and 8 bases at J, with 15 bases in the middle. This CDR3 has 14 amino acids. Per the germline V gene, CDR1 is LNHNV and CDR2 is YYDKDF (reference sequence). In DNA form, the CDR3 reads TGTGCCACCAGCAGAACCACAGGGTTGTCCGGCTACACCTTC. Translation gives CATSRTTGLSGYTF.

The chain carries TRBV29-1 and TRBJ2-2; D gene uncertain. This CDR3 is 12 amino acids long. V was cut by 5 bases and J by 2 bases, with 6 bases left in between. Germline V lookup: CDR1 SQVTM, CDR2 ANQGSEA. This CDR3 reads CSVTPNTGELFF. The CDR3 bases are TGCAGCGTTACACCCAACACCGGGGAGCTGTTTTTT.

This CDR3 is CASRQTGPGELFF. The CDR3 DNA reads TGTGCCAGCAGACAGACAGGGCCCGGGGAGCTGTTTTTT. This chain links TRBV7-9 with TRBJ2-2, with 7 bases matching TRBD1. V lost 6 bases, J lost 6 bases, and 4 bases stayed unmatched. Germline CDR1 is SEHNR and CDR2 is FQNEAQ (reference sequence). This CDR3 has 13 amino acids.

The table lists this clonotype with a few counts. The chain has TRBV6-2 or TRBV6-3 and TRBJ2-1; D assignment may be TRBD1 or TRBD2 (5 bases each). V was pared by 2 bases and J by 0 bases, with 14 bases between. This CDR3 has 17 residues. Germline V lookup: CDR1 MNHEY, CDR2 SVGEGT. The CDR3 loop is CASSYEGSGPSYNEQFF. The CDR3, as DNA: TGTGCCAGCAGTTACGAGGGGAGCGGCCCCTCCTACAATGAGCAGTTCTTC.

This clonotype was counted many times. V gene TRBV6-2 or TRBV6-3 combines with J gene TRBJ2-1; D is unclear. CDR1 is MNHEY and CDR2 is SVGEGT in the germline V gene. Trimming took off 7 bases at V and 6 bases at J, with 13 bases between the two ends. CDR3 size: 13 residues. Written as DNA, the CDR3 is TGTGCCAGCACGATGCGTAATAGCAATGAGCAGTTCTTC. Encoded protein: CASTMRNSNEQFF.